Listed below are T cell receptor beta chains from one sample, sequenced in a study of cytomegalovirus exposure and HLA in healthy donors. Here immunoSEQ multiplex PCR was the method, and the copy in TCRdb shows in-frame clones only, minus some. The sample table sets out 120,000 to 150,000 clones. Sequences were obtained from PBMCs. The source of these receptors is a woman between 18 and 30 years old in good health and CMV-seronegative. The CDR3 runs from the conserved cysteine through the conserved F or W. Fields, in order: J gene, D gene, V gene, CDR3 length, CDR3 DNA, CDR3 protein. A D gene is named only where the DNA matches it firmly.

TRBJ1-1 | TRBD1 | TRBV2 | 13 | TGTGCCAGCAGTGAAGGGAGGTCAGGGGGGGCTTTCTTT | CASSEGRSGGAFF
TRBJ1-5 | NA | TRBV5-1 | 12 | TGTGCCAGCAGCTTGGCAGATCAGCCCCAGCATTTT | CASSLADQPQHF
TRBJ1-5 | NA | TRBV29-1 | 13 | TGCAGCGTTGCCCAACAGGTGAATCAGCCCCAGCATTTT | CSVAQQVNQPQHF
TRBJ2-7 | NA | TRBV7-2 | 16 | TGTGCCAGCAGCTCTAGTAGGTGGGAGCTCCCCTACGAGCAGTACTTC | CASSSSRWELPYEQYF
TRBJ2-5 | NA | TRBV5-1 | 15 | TGCGCCAGCAGCTTTAGCCCAGGGGCGGGAGAGACCCAGTACTTC | CASSFSPGAGETQYF
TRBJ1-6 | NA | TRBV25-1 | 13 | TGTGCCAGCAGTGACGACAGATATTCACCCCTCCACTTT | CASSDDRYSPLHF
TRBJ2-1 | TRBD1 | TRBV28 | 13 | TGTGCCAGCAGATTGACAGGGGGCTTTTTGCCGTTCTTC | CASRLTGGFLPFF
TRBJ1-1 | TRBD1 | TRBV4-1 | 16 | TGCGCCAGCAGCCTCACGACAGGGCATTGGAACACTGAAGCTTTCTTT | CASSLTTGHWNTEAFF
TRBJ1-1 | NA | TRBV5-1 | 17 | TGCGCCAGCAGCTTGAGGGCAGGGCAGGCCAGGAACACTGAAGCTTTCTTT | CASSLRAGQARNTEAFF
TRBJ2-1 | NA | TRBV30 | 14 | TGTGCCTGGAGTAGTGGGCTATCCTACAATGAGCAGTTCTTC | CAWSSGLSYNEQFF
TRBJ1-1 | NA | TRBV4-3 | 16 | TGCGCCAGCAGCCAAGCAGGGTTTTCCATGAACACTGAAGCTTTCTTT | CASSQAGFSMNTEAFF
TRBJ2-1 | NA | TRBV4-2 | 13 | TGTGCCAGCAGCCAAGCAGGGTACGATGAGCAGTTCTTC | CASSQAGYDEQFF
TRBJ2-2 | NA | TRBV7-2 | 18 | TGTGCCAGCAGCTCCCAGGGGGGTATGCATGGTAACACCGGGGAGCTGTTTTTT | CASSSQGGMHGNTGELFF
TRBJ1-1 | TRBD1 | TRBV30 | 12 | TGTGCCTGTAGACAGGGGGTGGGTGAAGCTTTCTTT | CACRQGVGEAFF
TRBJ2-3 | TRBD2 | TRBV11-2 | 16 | TGTGCCAGCAGCCCCGGACTAGCGTCTAGCGCAGATACGCAGTATTTT | CASSPGLASSADTQYF
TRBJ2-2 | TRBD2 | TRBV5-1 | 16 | TGCGCCAGCACCTCTCTAGCGGGAGTTGACACCGGGGAGCTGTTTTTT | CASTSLAGVDTGELFF
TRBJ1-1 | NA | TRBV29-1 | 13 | TGCAGCGTTGGGGGACTGATGAACACTGAAGCTTTCTTT | CSVGGLMNTEAFF
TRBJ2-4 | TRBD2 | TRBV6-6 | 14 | TGTGCCAGCAGATTACTAGCGGCGTCGGACATTCAGTACTTC | CASRLLAASDIQYF
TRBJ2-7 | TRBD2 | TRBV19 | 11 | TGTGCCAGTAGAGGCTCGGGACTAATTCACTTC | CASRGSGLIHF
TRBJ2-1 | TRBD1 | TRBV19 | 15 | TGTGCCAGTAGTCCTCAGGGACAGGGGGCGTATGAGCAGTTCTTC | CASSPQGQGAYEQFF
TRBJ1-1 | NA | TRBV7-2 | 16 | TGTGCCAGCACCTCCTCAAGGTACAGTGTGAACACTGAAGCTTTCTTT | CASTSSRYSVNTEAFF
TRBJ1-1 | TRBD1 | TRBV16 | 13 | TGTGCCAGCAGCGACAGGGGTAACACTGAAGCTTTCTTT | CASSDRGNTEAFF
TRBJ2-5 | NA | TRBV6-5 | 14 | TGTGCCAGCAGCCTCAGGGGCGACGAAGAGACCCAGTACTTC | CASSLRGDEETQYF
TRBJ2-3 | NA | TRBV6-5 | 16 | TGTGCCAGCAGTTACGCCCGAGGGTCTAGCACAGATACGCAGTATTTT | CASSYARGSSTDTQYF